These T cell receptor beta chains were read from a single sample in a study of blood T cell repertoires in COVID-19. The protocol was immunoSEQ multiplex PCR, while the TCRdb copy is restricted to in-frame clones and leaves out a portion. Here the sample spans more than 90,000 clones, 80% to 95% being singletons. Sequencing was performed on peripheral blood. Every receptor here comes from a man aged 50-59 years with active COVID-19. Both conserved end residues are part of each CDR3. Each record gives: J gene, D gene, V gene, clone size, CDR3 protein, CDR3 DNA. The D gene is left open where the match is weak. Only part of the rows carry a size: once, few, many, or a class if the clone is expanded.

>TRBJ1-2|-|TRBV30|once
CAWSVGSDYGYTF
TGTGCCTGGAGTGTAGGCAGCGACTATGGCTACACCTTC
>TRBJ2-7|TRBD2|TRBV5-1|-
CASSLGLAGLGTEQYF
TGCGCCAGCAGCTTGGGACTAGCGGGACTGGGGACCGAGCAGTACTTC
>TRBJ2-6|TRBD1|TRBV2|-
CASSRDRGPLSGANVLTF
TGTGCCAGCAGTCGGGACAGGGGACCTCTCTCTGGGGCCAACGTCCTGACTTTC
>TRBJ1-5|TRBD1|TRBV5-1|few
CASSLEGAHQPQHF
TGCGCCAGCAGCTTGGAGGGGGCCCATCAGCCCCAGCATTTT
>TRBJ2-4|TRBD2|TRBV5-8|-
CASSLLGRGGPTNIQYF
TGTGCCAGCAGCTTGCTTGGGCGGGGGGGCCCCACGAACATTCAGTACTTC
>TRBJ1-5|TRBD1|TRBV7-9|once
CASSPQGASNQPQHF
TGTGCCAGCAGCCCTCAGGGGGCTAGCAATCAGCCCCAGCATTTT
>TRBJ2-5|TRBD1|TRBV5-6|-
CASSSYGQGRETQYF
TGTGCCAGCAGCTCCTATGGACAGGGGAGGGAGACCCAGTACTTC
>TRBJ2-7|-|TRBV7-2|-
CASSLEIAVDHEQYF
TGTGCCAGCAGCTTAGAAATAGCGGTTGACCACGAGCAGTACTTC
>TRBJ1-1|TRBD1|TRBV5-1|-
CASSLETGYSEAFF
TGCGCCAGCAGCTTGGAGACAGGGTACTCTGAAGCTTTCTTT
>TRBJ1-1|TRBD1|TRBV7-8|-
CASSPSPGQGAQNTEAFF
TGTGCCAGCAGCCCCTCGCCGGGACAGGGGGCGCAAAACACTGAAGCTTTCTTT
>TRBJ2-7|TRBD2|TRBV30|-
CAWSSSGRIYEQYF
TGTGCCTGGAGTTCAAGCGGGAGAATCTACGAGCAGTACTTC
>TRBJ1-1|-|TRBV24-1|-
CATSDSSSTEAFF
TGTGCCACCAGTGATTCCTCGTCGACTGAAGCTTTCTTT
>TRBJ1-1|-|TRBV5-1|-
CASSLGDTFNTEAFF
TGCGCCAGCAGCCTGGGAGACACTTTCAACACTGAAGCTTTCTTT
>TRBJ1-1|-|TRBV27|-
CASKSGRETAEAFF
TGTGCCAGCAAATCCGGCCGGGAGACTGCTGAAGCTTTCTTT
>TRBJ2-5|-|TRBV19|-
CASSMRGGQETQYF
TGTGCCAGTAGTATGAGAGGGGGCCAAGAGACCCAGTACTTC
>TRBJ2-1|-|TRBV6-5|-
CASSYGGGFSYNEQFF
TGTGCCAGCAGTTACGGGGGGGGCTTCTCCTACAATGAGCAGTTCTTC
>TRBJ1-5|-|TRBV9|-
CASSVGGGIQPQHF
TGTGCCAGCAGCGTAGGGGGGGGAATCCAGCCCCAGCATTTT
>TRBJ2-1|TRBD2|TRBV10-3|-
CAITGQLAARDEQFF
TGTGCCATCACCGGGCAACTAGCGGCCCGGGATGAGCAGTTCTTC